One and the same sample provided the 10 T cell receptor beta chains below, sequenced in a study of OX40 agonist ivuxolimab in advanced cancers. Sequenced by immunoSEQ multiplex PCR; TCRdb stores in-frame clones only, minus some. The sample has some 9,800 clones, 60% to 75% seen once. The source material was CD4+ or CD8+ T cells sorted from blood, sampled in a trial of the OX40 agonist ivuxolimab. The receptors were gathered from an adult with an advanced solid tumor such as melanoma, head and neck, liver or kidney cancer.

The chain is built from TRBV4-2 and TRBJ1-2; D gene uncertain. There are 15 residues in the CDR3. Trimming pared 0 bases from V and 0 bases from J, leaving 8 bases between. Germline V gene sequence: CDR1 LGHNA, CDR2 YNFKEQ. CDR3 sequence reads: CASSQEGIPNYGYTF. The CDR3 nucleotides read TGTGCCAGCAGCCAAGAAGGCATTCCTAACTATGGCTACACCTTC.

The chain employs TRBV13 and TRBJ1-1; D perhaps matches TRBD1 (6 bases). The CDR3 is 14 residues long. Germline V gene sequence: CDR1 PRHDT, CDR2 FYEKMQ (reference sequence). V lost 1 base and J lost 5, with 11 bases in between. CDR3 residues: CASSLETGGTEAFF. CDR3 in DNA: TGTGCCAGCAGCTTAGAGACAGGAGGTACTGAAGCTTTCTTT.

The CDR3 coding sequence is TGCGCCAGCAGCCAAGTTAACGGGGAGCTGTTTTTT. Its protein is CASSQVNGELFF. This chain uses TRBV4-3 with TRBJ2-2; D is uncertain. V shed 1 base and J shed 7 bases, with 4 bases lying between them. The CDR3 length is 12 residues. Germline CDR1 LGHNA, CDR2 YSLEER.

The J gene is TRBJ2-6, the V gene TRBV7-3; no clear D. The germline V gene encodes CDR1 SGHTA and CDR2 FQGTGA. The CDR3 loop spans 13 amino acids. Trimming took 5 bases from V and 4 from J, leaving 6 bases between them. Here the CDR3 DNA reads TGTGCCAGCAGCCCTACAGGGGCCAACGTCCTGACTTTC. This encodes CASSPTGANVLTF. The entire variable domain, with the rest obtained from reference TRBV7-3 and TRBJ2-6, is as follows: GAGVSQTPSNKVTEKGKYVELRCDPISGHTALYWYRQSLGQGPEFLIYFQGTGAADDSGLPNDRFFAVRPEGSVSTLKIQRTERGDSAVYLCASSPTGANVLTFGAGSRLTVL.

This clone is termed large. The chain links TRBV5-1 to TRBJ2-2, with D perhaps matching TRBD1 (6 bases). The germline gives CDR1 SGHRS, CDR2 YFSETQ. V was trimmed by 4 bases and J by 2 bases, leaving 9 bases between them. This CDR3 is built from 14 residues. The chain's CDR3 is CASSLGHNTGELFF. CDR3 nucleotides: TGCGCCAGCAGCCTGGGACACAACACCGGGGAGCTGTTTTTT.

The chain has TRBV27 and TRBJ2-1; 10 positions agree with TRBD1. CDR1 MNHEY and CDR2 SMNVEV come from the germline V gene (reference sequence). Trimming took 6 bases from V and 6 from J; bases not matched to a gene: 8. CDR3 length equals 15 residues. The chain's CDR3 is CASSLGTGASNEQFF. CDR3 nucleotide sequence: TGTGCCAGCAGCTTGGGGACAGGGGCATCCAATGAGCAGTTCTTC.

The genes are TRBV27 and TRBJ2-1; D possibly corresponds to TRBD1 (6 bases). The CDR3 length is 13 residues. V lost 6 bases to trimming and J lost 7 bases, with 13 bases between them. Germline CDR1 and CDR2: MNHEY and SMNVEV (reference sequence). The CDR3 is CASSLRRGNEQFF. Written as DNA, the CDR3 is TGTGCCAGCAGCCTCCGAAGGGGGAATGAGCAGTTCTTC.

This chain links TRBV27 with TRBJ2-2, with D perhaps TRBD2 (6 bases). The CDR3 has 20 amino acids. V lost 5 bases and J lost 4, with 29 bases in between. CDR1 and CDR2 (germline): MNHEY, SMNVEV (reference sequence). CDR3: CASSAHLRAEGHLTTGELFF. CDR3 nucleotide sequence: TGTGCCAGCAGTGCGCACCTGAGGGCGGAGGGGCATTTGACCACCGGGGAGCTGTTTTTT.

This clone has more than one count but fewer than ten. This chain's CDR3 is CASSLSRNTEAFF. In DNA, the CDR3 is TGCGCCAGCAGCTTGTCCAGGAACACTGAAGCTTTCTTT. The J gene is TRBJ1-1, the V gene TRBV5-1; no firm D call. Trimming removed 1 base at V and 1 base at J, with 5 bases between. Germline CDR1 and CDR2: SGHRS and YFSETQ. This CDR3 spans 13 amino acids.

V is TRBV11-3 and J is TRBJ2-1; 9 nucleotides match TRBD2. In germline, CDR1 is SGHNT, CDR2 YENEEA. V gave up 2 bases and J gave up 2 bases; unmatched junction bases: 7. This CDR3 region has 17 residues. The CDR3 reads CASSLSRTSATYNEQFF. CDR3 coding DNA: TGTGCCAGCAGCTTATCCCGGACTAGCGCGACCTACAATGAGCAGTTCTTC.